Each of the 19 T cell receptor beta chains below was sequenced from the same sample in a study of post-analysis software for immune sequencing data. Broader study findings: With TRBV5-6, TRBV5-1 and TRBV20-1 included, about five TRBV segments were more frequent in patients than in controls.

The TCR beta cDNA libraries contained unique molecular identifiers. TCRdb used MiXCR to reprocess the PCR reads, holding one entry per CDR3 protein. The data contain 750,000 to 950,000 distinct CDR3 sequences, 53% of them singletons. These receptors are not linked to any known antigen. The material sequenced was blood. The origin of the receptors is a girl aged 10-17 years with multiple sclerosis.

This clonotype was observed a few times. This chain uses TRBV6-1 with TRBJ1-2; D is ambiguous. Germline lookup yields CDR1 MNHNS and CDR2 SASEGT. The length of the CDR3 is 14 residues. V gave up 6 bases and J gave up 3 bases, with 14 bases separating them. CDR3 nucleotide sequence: TGTGCCAGCAGGAGGGATCTTATAGACTATGGCTACACCTTC. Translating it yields CASRRDLIDYGYTF.

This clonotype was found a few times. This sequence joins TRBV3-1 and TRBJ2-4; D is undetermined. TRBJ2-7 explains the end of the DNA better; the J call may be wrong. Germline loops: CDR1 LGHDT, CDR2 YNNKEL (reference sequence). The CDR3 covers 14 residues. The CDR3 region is CASSPSWMIYEQYF. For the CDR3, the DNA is TGTGCCAGCAGCCCTTCTTGGATGATCTACGAGCAGTACTTC.

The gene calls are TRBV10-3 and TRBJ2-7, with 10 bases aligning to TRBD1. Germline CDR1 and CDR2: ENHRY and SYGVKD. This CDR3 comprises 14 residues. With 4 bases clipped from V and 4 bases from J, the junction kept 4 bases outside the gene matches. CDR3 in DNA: TGTGCCATCAGTGCGACAGGGGGCCTGTACGAGCAGTACTTC. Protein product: CAISATGGLYEQYF.

The CDR3 sequence is CASSQDSWGQGVTGELFF. The CDR3 DNA reads as TGTGCCAGCAGCCAAGACTCTTGGGGACAGGGGGTCACCGGGGAGCTGTTTTTT. The chain couples TRBV3-1 to TRBJ2-2, with TRBD1 identical over 11 bases. Germline CDR1 LGHDT, CDR2 YNNKEL (reference sequence). The junction had 7 bases not matched to a gene; V was cut back by 0 bases and J by 4 bases. The CDR3 spans 18 residues.

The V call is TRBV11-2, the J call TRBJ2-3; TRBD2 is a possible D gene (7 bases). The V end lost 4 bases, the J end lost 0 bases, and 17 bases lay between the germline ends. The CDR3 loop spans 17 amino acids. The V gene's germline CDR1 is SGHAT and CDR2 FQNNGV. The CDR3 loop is CASSSKGGRASTDTQYF. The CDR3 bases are TGTGCCAGCAGCTCCAAGGGGGGGCGGGCCAGCACAGATACGCAGTATTTT.

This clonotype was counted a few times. The DNA of the CDR3 is TGCAGCGTTGGTCGGGAGGGCCCACAGGATGAGCAGTTCTTC. This codes for CSVGREGPQDEQFF. This rearrangement joins TRBV29-1 to TRBJ2-1, with TRBD2 identical over 8 bases. The CDR3 consists of 14 residues. Per the germline V gene, CDR1 is SQVTM and CDR2 is ANQGSEA. With V trimmed by 4 bases and J by 8 bases, 10 bases remained unmatched.

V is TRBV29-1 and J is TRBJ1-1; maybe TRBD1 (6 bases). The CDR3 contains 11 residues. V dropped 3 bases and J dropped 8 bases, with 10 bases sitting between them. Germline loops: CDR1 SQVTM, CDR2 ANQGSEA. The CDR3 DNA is TGCAGCGTTGACAGGGGACCAGAAGCTTTCTTT. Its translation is CSVDRGPEAFF.

The CDR3 is CASSTGVSYGYTF. In nucleotides, the CDR3 is TGTGCCAGCAGTACAGGGGTGAGCTATGGCTACACCTTC. The chain has TRBV6-6 and TRBJ1-2; 7 nucleotides agree with TRBD1. The V gene's germline CDR1 is MNHNY and CDR2 SVGAGI (reference sequence). With 5 bases clipped from V and 4 bases from J, the junction kept 4 bases outside the gene matches. The CDR3 is made up of 13 amino acids.

CDR3: CASSLNPTTEQYF. The CDR3 DNA is TGTGCCAGCAGCTTAAACCCAACTACGGAGCAGTACTTC. The chain couples TRBV7-3 to TRBJ2-5; D not certain. The CDR3 consists of 13 residues. Trimming removed 1 base from V and 11 bases from J, with 14 bases in between. In germline, CDR1 is SGHTA, CDR2 FQGTGA.

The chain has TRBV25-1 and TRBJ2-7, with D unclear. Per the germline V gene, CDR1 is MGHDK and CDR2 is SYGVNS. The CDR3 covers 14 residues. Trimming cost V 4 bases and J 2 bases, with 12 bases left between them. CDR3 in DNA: TGTGCCAGCAGTGCCCGTTCAGTTACCTACGAGCAGTACTTC. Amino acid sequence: CASSARSVTYEQYF.

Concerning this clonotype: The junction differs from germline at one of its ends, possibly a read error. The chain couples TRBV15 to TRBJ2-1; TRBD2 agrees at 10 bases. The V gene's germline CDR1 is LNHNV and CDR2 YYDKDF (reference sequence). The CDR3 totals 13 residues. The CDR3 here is CATSGGETGEQFF. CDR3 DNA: TGCGCCACCAGCGGGGGGGAAACGGGTGAGCAGTTCTTC.

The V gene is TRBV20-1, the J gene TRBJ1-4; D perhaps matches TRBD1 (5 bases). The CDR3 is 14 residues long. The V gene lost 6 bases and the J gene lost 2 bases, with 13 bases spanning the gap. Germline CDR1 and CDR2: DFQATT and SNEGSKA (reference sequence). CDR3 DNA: TGCAGTGCGGGAGCTGGGGGGACTAATGAAAAACTGTTTTTT. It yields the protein CSAGAGGTNEKLFF.

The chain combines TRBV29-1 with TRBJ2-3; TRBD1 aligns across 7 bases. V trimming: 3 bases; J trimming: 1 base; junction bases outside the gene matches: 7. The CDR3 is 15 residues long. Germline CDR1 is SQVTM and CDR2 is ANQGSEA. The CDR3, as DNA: TGCAGCGTTGATCCGGGGCAGGGGGGCACAGATACGCAGTATTTT. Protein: CSVDPGQGGTDTQYF.

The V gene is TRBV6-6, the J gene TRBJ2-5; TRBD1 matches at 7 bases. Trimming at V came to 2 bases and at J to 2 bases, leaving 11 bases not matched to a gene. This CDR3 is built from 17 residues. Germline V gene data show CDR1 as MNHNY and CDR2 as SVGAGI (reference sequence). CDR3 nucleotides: TGTGCCAGCAGTTACGATTGGGTTGGCAGGGGGCAAGAGACCCAGTACTTC. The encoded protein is CASSYDWVGRGQETQYF.

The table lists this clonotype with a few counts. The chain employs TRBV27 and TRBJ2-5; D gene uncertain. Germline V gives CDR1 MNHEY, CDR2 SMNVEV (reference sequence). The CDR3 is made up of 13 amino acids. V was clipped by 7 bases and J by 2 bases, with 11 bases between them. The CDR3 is CASKIAGQETQYF. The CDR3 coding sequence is TGTGCCAGCAAGATAGCAGGACAAGAGACCCAGTACTTC.

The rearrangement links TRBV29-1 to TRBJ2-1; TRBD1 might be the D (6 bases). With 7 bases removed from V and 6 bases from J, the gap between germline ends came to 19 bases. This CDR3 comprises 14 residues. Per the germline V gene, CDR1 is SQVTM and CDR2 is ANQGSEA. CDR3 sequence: CSAPTGPRRNEQFF. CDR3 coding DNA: TGCAGCGCTCCGACAGGACCCCGGCGCAATGAGCAGTTCTTC.

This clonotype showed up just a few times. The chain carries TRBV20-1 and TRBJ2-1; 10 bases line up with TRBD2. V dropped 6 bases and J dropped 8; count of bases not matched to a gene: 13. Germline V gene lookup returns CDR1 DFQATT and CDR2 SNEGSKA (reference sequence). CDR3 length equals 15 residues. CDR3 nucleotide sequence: TGCAGTGCCCCCACTGGGGGACTAGCGAGGGATGAGCAGTTCTTC. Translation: CSAPTGGLARDEQFF.

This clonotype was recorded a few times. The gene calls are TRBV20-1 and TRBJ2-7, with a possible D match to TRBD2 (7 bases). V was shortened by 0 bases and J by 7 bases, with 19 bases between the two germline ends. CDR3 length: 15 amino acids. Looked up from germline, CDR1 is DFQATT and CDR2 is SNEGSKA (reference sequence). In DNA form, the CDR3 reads TGCAGTGCTAGAGATTGGGGGAGAGGGGGGGATGAGCAGTACTTC. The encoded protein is CSARDWGRGGDEQYF.

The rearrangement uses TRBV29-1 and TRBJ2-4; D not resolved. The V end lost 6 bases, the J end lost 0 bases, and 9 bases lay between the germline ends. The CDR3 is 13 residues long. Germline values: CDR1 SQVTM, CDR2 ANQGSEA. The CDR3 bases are TGCAGCGTGTTGACTGTAGCCAAAAACATTCAGTACTTC. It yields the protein CSVLTVAKNIQYF.